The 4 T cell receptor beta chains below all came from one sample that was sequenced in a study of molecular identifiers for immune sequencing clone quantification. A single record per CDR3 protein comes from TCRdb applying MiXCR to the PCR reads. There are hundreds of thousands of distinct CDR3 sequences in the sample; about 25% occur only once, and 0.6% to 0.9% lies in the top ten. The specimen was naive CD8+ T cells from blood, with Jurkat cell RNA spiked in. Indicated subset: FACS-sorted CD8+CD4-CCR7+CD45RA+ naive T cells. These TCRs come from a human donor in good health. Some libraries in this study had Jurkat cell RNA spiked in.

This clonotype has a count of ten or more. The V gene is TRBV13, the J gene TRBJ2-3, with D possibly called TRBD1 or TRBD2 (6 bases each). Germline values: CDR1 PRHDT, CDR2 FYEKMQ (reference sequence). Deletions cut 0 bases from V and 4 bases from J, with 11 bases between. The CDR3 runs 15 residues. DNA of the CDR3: TGTGCCAGCAGCTTAGGCGGGGGCAGGGCAGATACGCAGTATTTT. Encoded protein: CASSLGGGRADTQYF.

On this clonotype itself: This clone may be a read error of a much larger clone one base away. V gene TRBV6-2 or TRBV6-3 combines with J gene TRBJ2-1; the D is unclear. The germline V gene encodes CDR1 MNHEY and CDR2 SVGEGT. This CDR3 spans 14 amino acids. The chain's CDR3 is CASTVGLTYNEQIF. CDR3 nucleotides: TGTGCCAGCACGGTGGGCCTCACCTACAATGAGCAGATCTTC.

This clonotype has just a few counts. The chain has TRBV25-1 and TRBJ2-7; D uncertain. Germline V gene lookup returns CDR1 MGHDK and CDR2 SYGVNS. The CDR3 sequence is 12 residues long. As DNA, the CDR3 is TGTGTCAGTGCTTACAGCTCCTACGAGCAGTACTTC. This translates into CVSAYSSYEQYF.

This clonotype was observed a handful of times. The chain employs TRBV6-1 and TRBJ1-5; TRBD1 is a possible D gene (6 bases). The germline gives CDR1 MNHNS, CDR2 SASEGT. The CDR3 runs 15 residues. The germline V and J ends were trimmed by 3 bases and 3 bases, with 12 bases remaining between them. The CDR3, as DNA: TGTGCCAGCAGTGATGAGGGGGATTTCAATCAGCCCCAGCATTTT. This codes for CASSDEGDFNQPQHF.